A selection of T cell receptor beta chains follows, all from one sample in a study of T cells after yellow fever vaccination. TCRdb called the 5' RACE reads again in MiXCR, with one record for every CDR3 protein. The data show just over 250,000 distinct CDR3 sequences, roughly 5.6% seen once. Sequencing used CD4+ T cells sorted from PBMCs, obtained on the day of the yellow fever booster vaccination. The receptors shown here come from a young man who received the YFV17D yellow fever vaccine. CDR3s include the opening cysteine and the closing phenylalanine or tryptophan. Each record gives: V gene, D gene, clone size, J gene, CDR3 protein, CDR3 DNA. D genes are given only for firm matches. Rows may omit the clone size; those that give it use once, few, many or a size class.

TRBV6-5	TRBD1	few	TRBJ1-6	CASSRDRRNSPLHF	TGTGCCAGCAGCCGGGACAGGCGTAATTCACCCCTCCACTTT
TRBV20-1	NA	NA	TRBJ1-2	CSAKRGGFSGYTF	TGCAGTGCAAAACGGGGGGGCTTCTCTGGCTACACCTTC
TRBV20-1	NA	few	TRBJ2-1	CSAIQTSSYNEQFF	TGCAGTGCCATACAGACGAGCTCCTACAATGAGCAGTTCTTC
TRBV5-1	NA	many	TRBJ2-7	CASSAQGGSYEQYF	TGCGCCAGCAGCGCCCAGGGGGGATCCTACGAGCAGTACTTC
TRBV29-1	NA	few	TRBJ2-1	CSVDRVTYNEQFF	TGCAGCGTTGACAGGGTAACCTACAATGAGCAGTTCTTC
TRBV18	NA	few	TRBJ1-2	CASSPPLLRQFYGYTF	TGTGCCAGCTCACCACCATTGTTAAGACAGTTCTATGGCTACACCTTC
TRBV20-1	TRBD1	few	TRBJ1-3	CSAPRGSAGNTIYF	TGCAGTGCTCCCAGGGGGTCGGCTGGAAACACCATATATTTT
TRBV6-5	NA	NA	TRBJ2-7	CASSSVWSVYEQYF	TGTGCCAGCAGTTCCGTTTGGTCGGTCTACGAGCAGTACTTC
TRBV7-3	NA	NA	TRBJ2-2	CASSLSGESGELFF	TGTGCCAGCAGCTTGTCAGGGGAATCCGGGGAGCTGTTTTTT
TRBV5-1	NA	few	TRBJ2-1	CASSYARDSKNNEQFF	TGCGCCAGCAGCTACGCCCGAGACAGCAAAAACAATGAGCAGTTCTTC
TRBV11-1	NA	NA	TRBJ2-6	CASSQIHQYTGSGANVLTF	TGTGCCAGCAGCCAAATCCATCAATACACGGGCTCCGGGGCCAACGTCCTGACTTTC
TRBV28	TRBD1	few	TRBJ1-1	CASSAQGAGDTEAFF	TGTGCCAGCAGTGCACAGGGGGCAGGGGACACTGAAGCTTTCTTT
TRBV7-2	NA	NA	TRBJ2-5	CASSSWGLSQETQYF	TGTGCCAGCAGCTCTTGGGGACTCTCCCAAGAGACCCAGTACTTC
TRBV21-1	NA	few	TRBJ1-5	CASSTPDRDRQPQHF	TGTGCCAGCAGCACGCCGGACAGGGATCGGCAGCCCCAGCATTTT
TRBV25-1	NA	few	TRBJ2-5	CASRGWERQETQYF	TGTGCCAGCAGGGGGTGGGAGCGCCAAGAGACCCAGTACTTC
TRBV24-1	NA	few	TRBJ2-2	CATSSLSGELFF	TGTGCCACCAGTAGTCTTTCCGGGGAGCTGTTTTTT
TRBV9	NA	many	TRBJ2-3	CASSVARSTDTQYF	TGTGCCAGCAGCGTAGCACGGAGCACAGATACGCAGTATTTT
TRBV5-1	NA	many	TRBJ2-1	CASSLEPGTYNEQFF	TGCGCCAGCAGCTTGGAACCGGGAACCTACAATGAGCAGTTCTTC
TRBV30	TRBD1	few	TRBJ1-5	CAWNRDRGVQPQHF	TGTGCCTGGAATCGGGACAGGGGGGTGCAGCCCCAGCATTTT
TRBV28	NA	few	TRBJ2-5	CASSDREQETQYF	TGTGCCAGCAGCGACCGGGAGCAGGAGACCCAGTACTTC
TRBV7-8	TRBD1	many	TRBJ1-1	CASSAQGANTEAFF	TGTGCCAGCTCGGCACAGGGGGCGAACACTGAAGCTTTCTTT
TRBV9	NA	many	TRBJ2-3	CASSAGAQGSTDTQYF	TGTGCCAGCAGCGCAGGGGCTCAGGGGAGCACAGATACGCAGTATTTT
TRBV4-2	NA	NA	TRBJ1-4	CASSQARYGEKLFF	TGTGCCAGCAGCCAAGCCAGGTATGGGGAAAAACTGTTTTTT
TRBV5-4	NA	few	TRBJ2-2	CASSLVPGTNTGELFF	TGTGCCAGCAGCTTGGTTCCGGGCACGAACACCGGGGAGCTGTTTTTT
TRBV29-1	NA	many	TRBJ1-2	CSVAADLSYGYTF	TGCAGCGTTGCTGCGGACCTCAGCTATGGCTACACCTTC
TRBV4-3	NA	few	TRBJ1-2	CASSPRTPGYTF	TGCGCCAGCAGCCCCCGGACTCCGGGCTACACCTTC
TRBV7-6	NA	many	TRBJ2-5	CASSSGGQLGTQYF	TGTGCCAGCAGCTCAGGTGGACAGTTGGGGACCCAGTACTTC
TRBV5-5	NA	many	TRBJ1-2	CASSLATSSSYGYTF	TGTGCCAGCAGCTTGGCGACCAGCTCCTCCTATGGCTACACCTTC
TRBV29-1	NA	many	TRBJ1-5	CSVLDGAIGQPQHF	TGCAGCGTTCTTGACGGGGCTATTGGGCAGCCCCAGCATTTT
TRBV20-1	NA	NA	TRBJ1-2	CSATQSNYGYTF	TGCAGTGCGACCCAGTCTAACTATGGCTACACCTTC
TRBV5-4	TRBD2	few	TRBJ2-5	CASSFRLAGGIQETQYF	TGTGCCAGCAGCTTCCGACTAGCGGGGGGGATACAAGAGACCCAGTACTTC
TRBV20-1	TRBD2	many	TRBJ2-2	CSARDRLGGSNTGELFF	TGCAGTGCTAGAGATCGGCTCGGGGGGTCGAACACCGGGGAGCTGTTTTTT
TRBV7-2	NA	many	TRBJ1-1	CASSLASWAEAFF	TGTGCCAGCAGCTTAGCTTCTTGGGCTGAAGCTTTCTTT
TRBV9	NA	NA	TRBJ1-2	CASSVAGANYGYTF	TGTGCCAGCAGCGTAGCGGGGGCGAACTATGGCTACACCTTC
TRBV20-1	NA	few	TRBJ2-7	CSARLASYEQYF	TGCAGTGCTAGACTAGCGTCCTACGAGCAGTACTTC
TRBV5-1	TRBD1	many	TRBJ1-1	CASSHNQGDTEAFF	TGCGCCAGCAGTCACAACCAGGGGGATACTGAAGCTTTCTTT
TRBV5-6	TRBD1	NA	TRBJ1-1	CASSLTGGGGRASDTEAFF	TGTGCCAGCAGCTTGACAGGGGGCGGGGGAAGAGCGAGTGACACTGAAGCTTTCTTT
TRBV5-1	TRBD1	many	TRBJ1-2	CASRPGNRGPFHF	TGCGCCAGCAGGCCTGGAAACAGGGGGCCCTTCCACTTC
TRBV2	NA	few	TRBJ1-3	CASRREFGNTIYF	TGTGCCAGCAGGAGGGAATTTGGAAACACCATATATTTT
TRBV12-3/TRBV12-4	NA	NA	TRBJ1-3	CASSLTGSSGNTIYF	TGTGCCAGCAGTCTAACAGGGTCTTCCGGAAACACCATATATTTT
TRBV27	NA	few	TRBJ2-1	CASSPGGSLYNEQFF	TGTGCCAGCAGTCCCGGGGGTTCGCTTTACAATGAGCAGTTCTTC
TRBV5-1	NA	NA	TRBJ2-2	CASSSGTTGELFF	TGCGCCAGCAGCTCCGGTACCACCGGGGAGCTGTTTTTT
TRBV6-2/TRBV6-3	NA	many	TRBJ1-1	CASSSRLEHTEAFF	TGTGCCAGCAGTTCCCGTCTTGAACACACTGAAGCTTTCTTT
TRBV11-2	TRBD2	NA	TRBJ2-1	CASSPGLEGEQFF	TGTGCCAGCAGCCCGGGACTAGAGGGTGAGCAGTTCTTC
TRBV11-2	NA	many	TRBJ2-5	CASSYQGETQYF	TGTGCCAGCAGCTACCAGGGGGAGACCCAGTACTTC